A selection of T cell receptor beta chains follows, all from one sample in a study of regulatory T cells in long-lasting Graves disease. Each CDR3 protein is one row after TCRdb ran MiXCR on the multiplex PCR reads. Counted here are under 450,000 distinct CDR3 sequences, 23% occurring once; the ten biggest clones make up about 26%. The sample was peripheral blood mononuclear cells (PBMCs), taken when the disease was refractory, from a patient treated with antithyroid drugs. Receptors were obtained from a female donor with Graves disease. CDR3s include the opening cysteine and the closing phenylalanine or tryptophan. A D gene is named only where the DNA matches it firmly. Expanded clones are given a class, and other clones once, few, many or no size at all.

clone size	D gene	V gene	J gene	CDR3 protein	CDR3 DNA
-	TRBD1	TRBV28	TRBJ2-2	CASRPRTGGNTGELFF	TGTGCCAGCAGACCAAGGACAGGGGGGAACACCGGGGAGCTGTTTTTT
many	-	TRBV2	TRBJ2-7	CASSEDGGSYEQYF	TGTGCCAGCAGTGAAGATGGGGGGTCCTACGAGCAGTACTTC
-	TRBD2	TRBV6-1	TRBJ2-7	CASSAGLAGDEQYF	TGTGCCAGCAGTGCCGGACTAGCGGGAGATGAGCAGTACTTC
-	TRBD2	TRBV7-6	TRBJ2-2	CASSLLAGGSGELFF	TGTGCCAGCAGCTTATTAGCGGGAGGTTCCGGGGAGCTGTTTTTT
many	-	TRBV3-1	TRBJ1-1	CASSSERLSTEAFF	TGTGCCAGCAGCTCGGAACGCTTGAGTACTGAAGCTTTCTTT
many	TRBD1	TRBV7-8	TRBJ1-4	CASRGPGTGGSPGIKLFF	TGTGCCAGCAGAGGACCCGGGACAGGGGGCAGCCCGGGAATAAAACTGTTTTTT
-	TRBD2	TRBV27	TRBJ2-1	CASRRLAPNYNEQFF	TGTGCCAGCAGGAGACTAGCGCCTAACTACAATGAGCAGTTCTTC
many	TRBD1	TRBV28	TRBJ2-5	CASSNGDSQETQYF	TGTGCCAGCAGTAATGGGGACAGCCAAGAGACCCAGTACTTC
-	-	TRBV6-1	TRBJ1-1	CASRRPGHLNKNTEAFF	TGTGCCAGCAGACGACCGGGACACCTGAATAAGAACACTGAAGCTTTCTTT
once	-	TRBV4-1	TRBJ1-3	CASSQPGRRRSGNTIYF	TGCGCCAGCAGCCAACCGGGACGCAGGAGATCTGGAAACACCATATATTTT
-	-	TRBV10-3	TRBJ1-6	CAISEILREAQGSPLHF	TGTGCCATCAGTGAAATCCTCAGGGAAGCACAGGGTTCACCCCTCCACTTT
few	TRBD2	TRBV14	TRBJ2-7	CASSPRSRSGSSYEQYF	TGTGCCAGCAGCCCACGGTCCCGGAGCGGGAGTTCCTACGAGCAGTACTTC
many	-	TRBV2	TRBJ1-5	CASSDGQLVVPQHF	TGTGCCAGCAGTGACGGACAGTTGGTAGTCCCCCAGCATTTT
many	-	TRBV6-5	TRBJ1-1	CASSYPGWAPNTEAFF	TGTGCCAGCAGTTACCCAGGTTGGGCCCCGAACACTGAAGCTTTCTTT
-	-	TRBV7-2	TRBJ2-2	CASSYDRENTGELFF	TGTGCCAGCAGCTACGACAGAGAGAACACCGGGGAGCTGTTTTTT
few	TRBD1	TRBV30	TRBJ1-5	CAWSPVGQGEYQPQHF	TGTGCCTGGAGTCCCGTGGGGCAGGGGGAATACCAGCCCCAGCATTTT
many	-	TRBV11-3	TRBJ2-5	CASSQTGGTQYF	TGTGCCAGCAGCCAGACAGGAGGGACCCAGTACTTC
-	-	TRBV18	TRBJ1-3	CASSQGRRAGNTIYF	TGTGCCAGCTCACAGGGTCGCAGGGCTGGAAACACCATATATTTT
few	-	TRBV7-9	TRBJ2-7	CASSLEGFRGEQYF	TGTGCCAGCAGCTTAGAGGGATTCCGGGGAGAGCAGTACTTC
-	TRBD1	TRBV7-8	TRBJ1-1	CASSPSTGGRTEAFF	TGTGCCAGCAGCCCATCAACAGGGGGTCGAACTGAAGCTTTCTTT
-	-	TRBV28	TRBJ2-3	CASSPVPSSVQDTQYF	TGTGCCAGCAGCCCAGTCCCCAGCTCGGTTCAAGATACGCAGTATTTT
many	TRBD1	TRBV27	TRBJ1-2	CASSFGGGRNYGYTF	TGTGCCAGCAGTTTCGGAGGGGGCCGTAACTATGGCTACACCTTC
-	-	TRBV20-1	TRBJ2-2	CSASPLLSSLNTGELFF	TGCAGTGCTAGCCCCCTTTTAAGTAGCCTTAACACCGGGGAGCTGTTTTTT
many	-	TRBV20-1	TRBJ1-1	CSARKAAITEAFF	TGCAGTGCTAGAAAGGCGGCTATCACTGAAGCTTTCTTT
-	TRBD2	TRBV9	TRBJ2-7	CASSATGTSVLEQYF	TGTGCCAGCAGCGCTACCGGGACTAGCGTTCTCGAGCAGTACTTC
many	TRBD1	TRBV2	TRBJ1-1	CASRPRQGRPEAFF	TGTGCCAGCAGGCCTCGACAGGGTCGGCCTGAAGCTTTCTTT
many	TRBD1	TRBV12-3/TRBV12-4	TRBJ2-2	CASSPRTGGTGELFF	TGTGCCAGCAGTCCGAGGACAGGGGGGACCGGGGAGCTGTTTTTT
once	-	TRBV18	TRBJ1-2	CASSPPTPNYGYTF	TGTGCCAGCTCACCACCGACACCCAACTATGGCTACACCTTC
-	-	TRBV5-5	TRBJ1-4	CASSFLDPRKEKLFF	TGTGCCAGCAGCTTCCTGGATCCAAGGAAAGAAAAACTGTTTTTT
-	-	TRBV20-1	TRBJ1-1	CSASSQGRNTEAFF	TGCAGTGCTAGTTCCCAGGGGCGGAACACTGAAGCTTTCTTT
few	-	TRBV14	TRBJ2-5	CASSRGRYQETQYF	TGTGCCAGCAGCCGGGGACGCTACCAAGAGACCCAGTACTTC
many	-	TRBV2	TRBJ2-2	CASSPNTANTGELFF	TGTGCCAGCAGCCCGAATACAGCGAACACCGGGGAGCTGTTTTTT
once	-	TRBV20-1	TRBJ2-2	CSAIVENTGELFF	TGCAGTGCTATCGTGGAGAACACCGGGGAGCTGTTTTTT
-	-	TRBV20-1	TRBJ2-7	CSARDGGDSQGEQYF	TGCAGTGCTAGAGATGGGGGCGACTCCCAGGGCGAGCAGTACTTC
-	-	TRBV7-9	TRBJ2-7	CASRSQGSDEQYF	TGTGCCAGCAGATCCCAGGGAAGCGACGAGCAGTACTTC
-	-	TRBV30	TRBJ1-5	CAWSVGLRGDQPQHF	TGTGCCTGGAGTGTCGGGTTGAGGGGGGATCAGCCCCAGCATTTT
-	-	TRBV29-1	TRBJ1-2	CSVEGPAGDGYTF	TGCAGCGTTGAAGGCCCGGCAGGGGATGGCTACACCTTC
-	-	TRBV6-5	TRBJ2-4	CASSYPGRLHIQYF	TGTGCCAGCAGTTATCCAGGGAGGTTGCACATTCAGTACTTC
-	TRBD1	TRBV6-1	TRBJ2-5	CASSVGQGSAQYF	TGTGCCAGCAGTGTAGGACAGGGTTCGGCCCAGTACTTC
many	-	TRBV2	TRBJ1-5	CATKPRTLQPQHF	TGTGCCACCAAACCACGAACACTTCAGCCCCAGCATTTT
few	-	TRBV29-1	TRBJ2-7	CSVDRTSTYEQYF	TGCAGCGTTGATAGGACATCTACCTACGAGCAGTACTTC
-	-	TRBV11-2	TRBJ2-1	CATQRTGLGSYNEQFF	TGTGCCACCCAGAGGACGGGTCTTGGCTCCTACAATGAGCAGTTCTTC
few	-	TRBV25-1	TRBJ2-7	CASRKSGSSYEQYF	TGTGCCAGCAGGAAGTCAGGGAGCTCCTACGAGCAGTACTTC
-	-	TRBV30	TRBJ1-1	CAWSVKFATEAFF	TGTGCCTGGAGTGTAAAATTTGCCACTGAAGCTTTCTTT